A selection of T cell receptor beta chains follows, all from one sample in a study of blood T cell repertoires in COVID-19. Assay used: immunoSEQ multiplex PCR; TCRdb lists only in-frame clones, some missing. The profile covers around 430,000 clones, with approximately 87% appearing a single time and roughly a tenth taken by the ten largest. Sequencing used PBMCs or T cells enriched from blood (not recorded which). Receptors originate from a woman in her forties or fifties who had recovered from COVID-19. The CDR3 runs from the conserved cysteine through the conserved F or W. A D gene is named only where the DNA matches it firmly. Only part of the rows carry a size: once, few, many, or a class if the clone is expanded.

d_call | j_call | clone_size | v_call | cdr3_aa | cdr3_nt
NA | TRBJ2-5 | NA | TRBV9 | CASSVGRPSGQETQYF | TGTGCCAGCAGCGTAGGCCGTCCGAGCGGACAAGAGACCCAGTACTTC
NA | TRBJ1-3 | NA | TRBV9 | CASSVGGQSSGNTIYF | TGTGCCAGCAGCGTGGGAGGCCAAAGCTCTGGAAACACCATATATTTT
TRBD2 | TRBJ2-1 | NA | TRBV7-2 | CASSRGGLGSYNEQFF | TGTGCCAGCAGCCGGGGGGGCCTAGGCTCCTACAATGAGCAGTTCTTC
NA | TRBJ1-2 | NA | TRBV18 | CASSPGEANYGYTF | TGTGCCAGCTCACCAGGGGAGGCTAACTATGGCTACACCTTC
TRBD2 | TRBJ2-7 | NA | TRBV19 | CASSIERGITSYEQYF | TGTGCCAGTAGTATCGAGCGGGGGATAACCTCCTACGAGCAGTACTTC
TRBD1 | TRBJ2-2 | NA | TRBV18 | CASSRQGAITGELFF | TGTGCCAGCTCACGACAGGGGGCGATCACCGGGGAGCTGTTTTTT
TRBD1 | TRBJ1-6 | NA | TRBV5-6 | CASSWTGNSPLHF | TGTGCCAGCAGCTGGACAGGGAATTCACCCCTCCACTTT
NA | TRBJ1-6 | NA | TRBV18 | CASSPRTVVLSSYNSPLHF | TGTGCCAGCTCACCAAGGACAGTGGTCCTCAGCTCCTATAATTCACCCCTCCACTTT
TRBD1 | TRBJ1-5 | NA | TRBV15 | CATSLGTGVQPQHF | TGTGCCACCAGTTTAGGGACAGGGGTTCAGCCCCAGCATTTT
NA | TRBJ2-5 | NA | TRBV2 | CASSEVLRGHAQYF | TGTGCCAGCAGTGAAGTCTTGCGGGGTCACGCCCAGTACTTC
NA | TRBJ1-2 | NA | TRBV15 | CATSGALADYGYTF | TGTGCCACCAGCGGAGCCCTGGCAGATTATGGCTACACCTTC
NA | TRBJ1-5 | once | TRBV29-1 | CSASEGVNQPQHF | TGCAGCGCCAGCGAGGGGGTGAATCAGCCCCAGCATTTT
TRBD1 | TRBJ2-2 | NA | TRBV2 | CASSGQGRRELFF | TGTGCCAGCAGCGGACAGGGGCGCCGGGAGCTGTTTTTT
TRBD1 | TRBJ2-7 | NA | TRBV7-3 | CASSITGTGGHEQYF | TGTGCCAGCAGCATCACCGGGACAGGGGGACACGAGCAGTACTTC
NA | TRBJ1-6 | once | TRBV5-1 | CASSSGDSYNSPLHF | TGCGCCAGCAGCTCGGGGGACTCCTATAATTCACCCCTCCACTTT
NA | TRBJ1-3 | NA | TRBV5-1 | CASSPGVGISGNTIYF | TGCGCCAGCAGCCCCGGGGTCGGAATCTCTGGAAACACCATATATTTT
TRBD1 | TRBJ1-1 | once | TRBV5-1 | CASSVTGGHAFF | TGCGCCAGCAGCGTGACAGGGGGTCACGCTTTCTTT
NA | TRBJ1-1 | NA | TRBV6-5 | CASLLAPNTEAFF | TGTGCCAGCCTGCTGGCTCCGAACACTGAAGCTTTCTTT
TRBD1 | TRBJ1-3 | NA | TRBV2 | CASSGQGAHSGNTIYF | TGTGCCAGCAGTGGGCAGGGGGCGCACTCTGGAAACACCATATATTTT
TRBD1 | TRBJ2-6 | NA | TRBV4-3 | CASSQEGTGPHVLTF | TGCGCCAGCAGCCAAGAAGGGACAGGGCCCCACGTCCTGACTTTC
NA | TRBJ1-5 | NA | TRBV18 | CASSPVQGLGQPQHF | TGTGCCAGCTCACCAGTTCAGGGGCTAGGTCAGCCCCAGCATTTT
NA | TRBJ2-7 | NA | TRBV9 | CASSVAGTYEQYF | TGTGCCAGCAGCGTAGCGGGTACCTACGAGCAGTACTTC
NA | TRBJ2-1 | NA | TRBV4-3 | CASSQEGGGIQPNEQFF | TGCGCCAGCAGCCAAGAAGGGGGGGGCATCCAGCCCAATGAGCAGTTCTTC
NA | TRBJ2-1 | NA | TRBV4-1 | CASSQDLRQGREQFF | TGCGCCAGCAGCCAAGATCTGCGGCAGGGTCGCGAGCAGTTCTTC
NA | TRBJ1-1 | NA | TRBV6-2/TRBV6-3 | CASSYRQRRTEAFF | TGTGCCAGCAGTTACCGCCAGAGGAGGACTGAAGCTTTCTTT
NA | TRBJ1-1 | once | TRBV7-2 | CASSFGRTNTEAFF | TGTGCCAGCAGCTTCGGCAGGACAAACACTGAAGCTTTCTTT
NA | TRBJ1-5 | NA | TRBV5-1 | CASSLGQGNNQPQHF | TGCGCCAGCAGCTTGGGTCAGGGGAACAATCAGCCCCAGCATTTT
NA | TRBJ2-1 | NA | TRBV3-1/TRBV3-2 | CASSQMGDYLYNEQFF | TGTGCCAGCAGCCAAATGGGCGATTATCTCTACAATGAGCAGTTCTTC
TRBD2 | TRBJ2-3 | NA | TRBV25-1 | CASKTSGPSTDTQYF | TGTGCCAGCAAGACTAGCGGGCCCTCCACAGATACGCAGTATTTT
TRBD1 | TRBJ1-6 | NA | TRBV2 | CASRAGQAISPLHF | TGTGCCAGCAGGGCGGGACAGGCTATCTCACCCCTCCACTTT
NA | TRBJ2-2 | NA | TRBV9 | CASSPRVGARVGELFF | TGTGCCAGCAGCCCCCGGGTAGGCGCGCGTGTCGGGGAGCTGTTTTTT
NA | TRBJ2-2 | NA | TRBV7-9 | CASSLEGRGFHGELFF | TGTGCCAGCAGCTTAGAAGGGAGAGGATTCCACGGGGAGCTGTTTTTT
NA | TRBJ1-5 | NA | TRBV19 | CASSTELGRNQPQHF | TGTGCCAGTAGTACCGAACTCGGGAGAAATCAGCCCCAGCATTTT
NA | TRBJ1-2 | NA | TRBV6-5 | CASTEFGYGYTF | TGTGCCAGCACCGAGTTCGGCTATGGCTACACCTTC
TRBD1 | TRBJ1-2 | NA | TRBV6-5 | CASSPTGANYGYTF | TGTGCCAGCAGCCCGACAGGGGCTAACTATGGCTACACCTTC
TRBD1 | TRBJ1-1 | NA | TRBV27 | CASSFQGASTEAFF | TGTGCCAGCAGTTTCCAGGGGGCTAGCACTGAAGCTTTCTTT
NA | TRBJ2-1 | NA | TRBV15 | CATSSRNPSSYNEQFF | TGTGCCACCAGCAGCAGAAATCCTAGCTCCTACAATGAGCAGTTCTTC
NA | TRBJ2-6 | NA | TRBV6-4 | CARGGAGANVLTF | TGTGCCAGAGGGGGTGCTGGGGCCAACGTCCTGACTTTC
TRBD2 | TRBJ2-5 | once | TRBV28 | CASRAGGPLETQYF | TGTGCCAGCCGAGCGGGGGGGCCGTTAGAGACCCAGTACTTC
TRBD1 | TRBJ1-3 | NA | TRBV11-2 | CASRLDRGLGFGNTIYF | TGTGCCAGCAGACTTGACAGGGGCCTGGGTTTTGGAAACACCATATATTTT
TRBD1 | TRBJ1-4 | NA | TRBV9 | CASSAGQGTEKLFF | TGTGCCAGCAGCGCGGGACAGGGGACTGAAAAACTGTTTTTT
TRBD2 | TRBJ2-5 | once | TRBV2 | CASSVTSGVGETQYF | TGTGCCAGCAGTGTGACTAGCGGGGTCGGGGAGACCCAGTACTTC
TRBD2 | TRBJ2-3 | NA | TRBV27 | CASSLLRELSDTQYF | TGTGCCAGCAGTTTGTTGCGGGAGCTGTCAGATACGCAGTATTTT
NA | TRBJ2-7 | NA | TRBV6-5 | CASSYVRTDYEQYF | TGTGCCAGCAGTTACGTTAGGACAGACTACGAGCAGTACTTC
NA | TRBJ1-2 | NA | TRBV7-9 | CASSTTSGGGYGYTF | TGTGCCAGCAGCACAACGTCGGGGGGAGGCTATGGCTACACCTTC